What follows are 22 T cell receptor beta chains derived from one specimen sequenced in a study of T cells expressing NK-cell markers. With the 5' RACE reads reprocessed, TCRdb shows one record per CDR3 protein and no DNA. Its table records roughly 380,000 distinct CDR3 sequences. Specimen: blood T cells: a sorted CD56 or NKG2C T cell subset, CD4+ or CD8+ T cells, or bulk PBMC T cells (not recorded which). Every receptor here comes from a man aged 18 to 69 in good health.

The rearrangement links TRBV18 to TRBJ1-1. There are 13 residues in the CDR3. Germline V gives CDR1 KGHSH, CDR2 LQKENI. The CDR3 reads CASSPTQLTEAFF.

The chain carries TRBV10-1 and TRBJ2-3. Germline V gives CDR1 WNHNN, CDR2 SYGVQD (reference sequence). CDR3 length: 15 amino acids. CDR3 loop: CASSDQNPGTDTQYF.

The chain is built from TRBV20-1 and TRBJ1-6; the D call of TRBD1 rests on TCRdb alone, since no DNA is present to check it. Germline V gene sequence: CDR1 DFQATT, CDR2 SNEGSKA (reference sequence). CDR3 length: 15 amino acids. The CDR3: CSARGLTGYNSPLHF.

This rearrangement joins TRBV7-2 to TRBJ2-1. The CDR3 length is 14 residues. Germline-derived CDR1 and CDR2 are SGHTA and FQGNSA. CDR3 in amino acids: CASSLARSSNEQFF.

The chain joins TRBV7-9 to TRBJ2-3; TCRdb proposes TRBD1, but this gene call is untestable without DNA. The CDR3 sequence is 16 residues long. Germline V gene sequence: CDR1 SEHNR, CDR2 FQNEAQ (reference sequence). CDR3 loop: CASSLSGQLPTDTQYF.

J is TRBJ2-3 and V is TRBV20-1; absent DNA, TCRdb's TRBD1 call cannot be checked. This CDR3 has 13 amino acids. Germline CDR1 is DFQATT and CDR2 is SNEGSKA (reference sequence). Here the CDR3 reads CSGGGVGTDTQYF.

The V call is TRBV18, the J call TRBJ1-4; TCRdb indicates TRBD1, and absent DNA this call remains unverified. Germline assignment: CDR1 KGHSH and CDR2 LQKENI. The CDR3 is 16 amino acids. Here the CDR3 reads CASSPGLLMGGEKLFF.

The chain couples TRBV7-2 to TRBJ2-3. The CDR3 spans 14 residues. Germline-derived CDR1 and CDR2 are SGHTA and FQGNSA. CDR3 residues: CASSQGLDSDTQYF.

The J gene is TRBJ1-3, the V gene TRBV7-9. Germline lookup yields CDR1 SEHNR and CDR2 FQNEAQ (reference sequence). The length of the CDR3 is 15 residues. CDR3 residues: CASSLDGLGGNTIYF.

The CDR3 spells CASSEAGRTSTDTQYF. V usage is TRBV2 and J usage is TRBJ2-3. In germline, CDR1 is SNHLY, CDR2 FYNNEI. The CDR3 extends over 16 amino acids. Complete variable domain (other parts from reference TRBV2 and TRBJ2-3): EPEVTQTPSHQVTQMGQEVILRCVPISNHLYFYWYRQILGQKVEFLVSFYNNEISEKSEIFDDQFSVERPDGSNFTLKIRSTKLEDSAMYFCASSEAGRTSTDTQYFGPGTRLTVL.

J is TRBJ2-3 and V is TRBV29-1. Germline CDR1 SQVTM, CDR2 ANQGSEA. The CDR3 contains 11 residues. CDR3 sequence: CSVQDRGTQYF.

The genes are TRBV3-1 and TRBJ1-2; the TCRdb call, TRBD1, lacks DNA for checking. Germline assignment: CDR1 LGHDT and CDR2 YNNKEL (reference sequence). This CDR3 has 14 residues. Here the CDR3 reads CASSPNSQGAGYTF.

The chain carries TRBV5-1 and TRBJ2-7; as DNA is missing, the TRBD1 call by TCRdb cannot be tested. Per the germline V gene, CDR1 is SGHRS and CDR2 is YFSETQ. The CDR3 has 18 amino acids. The CDR3 is CASSLVLTGTGSFYEQYF.

The genes are TRBV20-1 and TRBJ2-5; TCRdb proposes TRBD2, but this gene call is untestable without DNA. Germline CDR1 DFQATT, CDR2 SNEGSKA (reference sequence). CDR3 length equals 14 residues. CDR3 residues: CSAEGSGPKATQYF.

This chain uses TRBV5-1 with TRBJ1-1; TCRdb calls TRBD1, which cannot be checked without DNA. The CDR3 loop spans 16 amino acids. Germline CDR1 reads SGHRS; CDR2 reads YFSETQ. This CDR3 reads CASSPRTVAGNTEAFF.

V and J are TRBV28 and TRBJ2-7; TCRdb reports TRBD1, a call that lacks DNA to check it against. Germline V lookup: CDR1 MDHEN, CDR2 SYDVKM. CDR3 length equals 16 residues. This chain's CDR3 is CASTDRGPDQRGEQYF.

The chain combines TRBV5-1 with TRBJ2-5; TCRdb returns TRBD1, unconfirmable since there is no DNA. Germline values: CDR1 SGHRS, CDR2 YFSETQ. CDR3 length: 16 amino acids. CDR3 sequence: CASSLYLTGMGETQYF.

The rearrangement links TRBV9 to TRBJ2-3; absent DNA, TCRdb's TRBD2 call cannot be checked. Germline lookup yields CDR1 SGDLS and CDR2 YYNGEE. The CDR3 spans 16 residues. CDR3 in amino acids: CASSAVEGFSTDTQYF.

V usage is TRBV2 and J usage is TRBJ1-3; with no DNA, the TCRdb D assignment of TRBD1 cannot be verified. Per germline, CDR1 SNHLY and CDR2 FYNNEI. This CDR3 has 17 residues. The CDR3 spells CASSRKSGPGGGNTIYF.

This chain uses TRBV18 with TRBJ1-5; absent DNA, TCRdb's TRBD1 call cannot be checked. The CDR3 length is 14 residues. Germline CDR1 KGHSH, CDR2 LQKENI. The CDR3 sequence: CASSPGQRYQPQHF.

The chain links TRBV18 to TRBJ2-2. The CDR3 covers 16 residues. The germline gives CDR1 KGHSH, CDR2 LQKENI. The CDR3 spells CASSPGADPSTGELFF.

V is TRBV19 and J is TRBJ1-1; TCRdb returns TRBD1, unconfirmable since there is no DNA. Germline assignment: CDR1 LNHDA and CDR2 SQIVND (reference sequence). This CDR3 region has 14 residues. Here the CDR3 reads CARGLTGQCTEAFF.